This T cell receptor (beta chain) originates from a study of CD8+CD57+ T cells in acquired aplastic anemia. The germline V gene has CDR1 SQVTM and CDR2 ANQGSEA. The CDR3 sequence is 13 residues long. At least ten counts were recorded for this clonotype. A clone one base away is much larger, so this may be a read error. TCR beta VDJ combinations and CDR3 sequences were profiled from genomic DNA. A single record per CDR3 protein comes from TCRdb applying MiXCR to the reads. The table lists roughly 290,000 distinct CDR3 sequences, about 50% of them singletons. Previously, flow cytometry had revealed CD8+CD57+ cell expansion in the patients chosen for sequencing. The patients all had a severe acquired aplastic anemia diagnosis. Blood samples were obtained from patients who had received no prior therapy.

The J gene is TRBJ2-2, the V gene TRBV29-1, with TRBD2 as a possible D gene (6 bases). Sequenced sample: sorted CD4+, CD8+, or CD8+CD57+ T cells (not recorded which) from PBMCs. The receptor comes from a human donor with aplastic anemia. CDR3: CSVEWTNTGGLFF. The CDR3 bases are TGCAGCGTTGAATGGACCAACACCGGGGGGCTGTTTTTT.